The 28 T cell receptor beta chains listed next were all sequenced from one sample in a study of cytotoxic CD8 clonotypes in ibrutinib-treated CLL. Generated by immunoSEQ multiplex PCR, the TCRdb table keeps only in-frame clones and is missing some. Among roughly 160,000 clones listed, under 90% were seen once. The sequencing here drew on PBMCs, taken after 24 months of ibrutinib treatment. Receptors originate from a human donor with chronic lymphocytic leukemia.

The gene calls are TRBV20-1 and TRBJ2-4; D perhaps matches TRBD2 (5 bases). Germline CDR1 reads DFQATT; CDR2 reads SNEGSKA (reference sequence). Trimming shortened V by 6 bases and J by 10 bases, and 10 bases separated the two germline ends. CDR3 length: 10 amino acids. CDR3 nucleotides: TGCAGTGCCCTTACGGGAATTCAGTACTTC. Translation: CSALTGIQYF.

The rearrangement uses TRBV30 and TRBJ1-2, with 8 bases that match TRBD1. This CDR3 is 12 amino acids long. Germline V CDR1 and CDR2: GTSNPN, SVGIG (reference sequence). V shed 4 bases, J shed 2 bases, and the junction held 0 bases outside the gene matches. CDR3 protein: CAWNRGNYGYTF. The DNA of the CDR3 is TGTGCCTGGAACAGGGGGAACTATGGCTACACCTTC.

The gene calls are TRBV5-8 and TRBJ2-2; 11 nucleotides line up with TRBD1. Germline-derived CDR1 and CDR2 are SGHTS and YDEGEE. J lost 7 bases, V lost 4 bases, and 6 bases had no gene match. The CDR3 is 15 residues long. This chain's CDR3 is CASSLGQGAIGELFF. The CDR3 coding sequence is TGTGCCAGCAGCCTCGGACAGGGGGCCATCGGGGAGCTGTTTTTT.

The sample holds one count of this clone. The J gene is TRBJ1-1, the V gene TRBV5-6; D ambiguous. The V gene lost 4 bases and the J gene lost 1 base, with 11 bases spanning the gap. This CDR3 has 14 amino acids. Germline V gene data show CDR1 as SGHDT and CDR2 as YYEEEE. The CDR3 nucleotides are TGTGCCAGCAGCCCGGTCTTTCGGAACACTGAAGCTTTCTTT. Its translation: CASSPVFRNTEAFF.

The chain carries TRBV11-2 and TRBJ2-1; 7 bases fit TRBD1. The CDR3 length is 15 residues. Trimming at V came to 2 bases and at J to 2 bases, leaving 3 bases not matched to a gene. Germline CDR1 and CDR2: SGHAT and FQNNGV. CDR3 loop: CASSLPGGAYNEQFF. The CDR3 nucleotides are TGTGCCAGCAGCTTACCAGGGGGAGCCTACAATGAGCAGTTCTTC. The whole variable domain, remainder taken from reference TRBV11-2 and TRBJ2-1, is EAGVAQSPRYKIIEKRQSVAFWCNPISGHATLYWYQQILGQGPKLLIQFQNNGVVDDSQLPKDRFSAERLKGVDSTLKIQPAKLEDSAVYLCASSLPGGAYNEQFFGPGTRLTVL.

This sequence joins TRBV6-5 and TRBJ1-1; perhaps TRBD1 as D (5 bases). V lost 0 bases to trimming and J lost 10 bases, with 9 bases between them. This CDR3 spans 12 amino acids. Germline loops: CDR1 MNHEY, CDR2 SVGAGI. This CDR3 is CASSYSTGGAFF. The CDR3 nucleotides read TGTGCCAGCAGTTACTCGACCGGGGGAGCTTTCTTT.

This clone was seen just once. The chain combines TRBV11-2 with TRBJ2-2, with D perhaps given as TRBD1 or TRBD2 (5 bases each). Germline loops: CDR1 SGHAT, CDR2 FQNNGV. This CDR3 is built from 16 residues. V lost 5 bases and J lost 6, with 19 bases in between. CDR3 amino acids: CASSLGALVGAGELFF. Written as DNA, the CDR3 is TGTGCCAGCAGCCTCGGGGCCTTAGTGGGGGCCGGGGAGCTGTTTTTT.

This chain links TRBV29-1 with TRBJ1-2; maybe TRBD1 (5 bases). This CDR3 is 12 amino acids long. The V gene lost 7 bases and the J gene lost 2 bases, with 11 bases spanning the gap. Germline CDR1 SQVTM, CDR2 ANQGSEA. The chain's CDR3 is CSGEGTNYGYTF. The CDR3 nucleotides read TGCAGCGGGGAAGGGACCAACTATGGCTACACCTTC. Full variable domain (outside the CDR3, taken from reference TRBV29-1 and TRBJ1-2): SAVISQKPSRDICQRGTSLTIQCQVDSQVTMMFWYRQQPGQSLTLIATANQGSEATYESGFVIDKFPISRPNLTFSTLTVSNMSPEDSSIYLCSGEGTNYGYTFGSGTRLTVV.

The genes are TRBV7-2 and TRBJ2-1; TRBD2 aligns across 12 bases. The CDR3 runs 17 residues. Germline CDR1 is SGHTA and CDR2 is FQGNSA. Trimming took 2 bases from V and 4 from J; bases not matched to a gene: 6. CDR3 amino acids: CASSLPRTSGTYNEQFF. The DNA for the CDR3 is TGTGCCAGCAGCTTACCGCGGACTAGCGGGACGTACAATGAGCAGTTCTTC.

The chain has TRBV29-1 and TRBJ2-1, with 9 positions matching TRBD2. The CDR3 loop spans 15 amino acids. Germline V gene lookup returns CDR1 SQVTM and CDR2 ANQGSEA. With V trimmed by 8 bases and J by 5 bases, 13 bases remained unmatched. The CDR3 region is CSPRYSGSPNNEQFF. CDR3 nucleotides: TGCAGCCCCCGTTATAGCGGGAGTCCGAACAATGAGCAGTTCTTC.

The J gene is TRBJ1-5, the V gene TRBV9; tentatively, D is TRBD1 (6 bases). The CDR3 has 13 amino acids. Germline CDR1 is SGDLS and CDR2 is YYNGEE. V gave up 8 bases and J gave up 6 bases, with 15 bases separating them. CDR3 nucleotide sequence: TGTGCCAGTTCACAGGGTTCGACTCAGCCCCAGCATTTT. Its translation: CASSQGSTQPQHF.

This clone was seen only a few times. In DNA, the CDR3 is TGTGCCAGCAGTGATACAGGAAGTCAGCCCCAGCATTTT. Amino acids: CASSDTGSQPQHF. The genes are TRBV2 and TRBJ1-5; D perhaps matches TRBD1 (5 bases). The CDR3 contains 13 residues. The V gene's germline CDR1 is SNHLY and CDR2 FYNNEI. Trimming removed 3 bases at V and 6 bases at J, with 9 bases between.

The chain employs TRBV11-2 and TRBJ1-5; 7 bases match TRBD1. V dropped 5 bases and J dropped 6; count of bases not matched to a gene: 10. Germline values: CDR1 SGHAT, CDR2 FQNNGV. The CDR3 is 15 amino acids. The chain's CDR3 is CASSATGLGSQPQHF. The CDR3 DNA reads TGTGCCAGCAGCGCGACAGGGTTGGGTAGTCAGCCCCAGCATTTT. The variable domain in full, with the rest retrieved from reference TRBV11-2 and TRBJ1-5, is EAGVAQSPRYKIIEKRQSVAFWCNPISGHATLYWYQQILGQGPKLLIQFQNNGVVDDSQLPKDRFSAERLKGVDSTLKIQPAKLEDSAVYLCASSATGLGSQPQHFGDGTRLSIL.

The DNA for the CDR3 is TGTGCCAGCAGCGTAGGGTTGGGGGGGAGAACTAATGAAAAACTGTTTTTT. Residues: CASSVGLGGRTNEKLFF. This chain uses TRBV9 with TRBJ1-4; a possible D gene is TRBD1 (5 bases). V lost 0 bases and J lost 1, with 13 bases in between. The CDR3 loop spans 17 amino acids. The germline V gene encodes CDR1 SGDLS and CDR2 YYNGEE.

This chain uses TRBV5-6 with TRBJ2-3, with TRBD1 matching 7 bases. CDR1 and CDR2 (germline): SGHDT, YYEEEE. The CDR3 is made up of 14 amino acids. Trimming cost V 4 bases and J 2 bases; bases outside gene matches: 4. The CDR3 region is CASSQQGYTDTQYF. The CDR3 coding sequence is TGTGCCAGCAGCCAACAGGGGTACACAGATACGCAGTATTTT.

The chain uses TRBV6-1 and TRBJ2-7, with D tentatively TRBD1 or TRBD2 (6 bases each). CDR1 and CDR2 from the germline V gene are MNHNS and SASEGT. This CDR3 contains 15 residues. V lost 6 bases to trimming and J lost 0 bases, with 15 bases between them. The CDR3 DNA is TGTGCCAGCAGAGGGACTGGGACAAGCTCCTACGAGCAGTACTTC. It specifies CASRGTGTSSYEQYF.

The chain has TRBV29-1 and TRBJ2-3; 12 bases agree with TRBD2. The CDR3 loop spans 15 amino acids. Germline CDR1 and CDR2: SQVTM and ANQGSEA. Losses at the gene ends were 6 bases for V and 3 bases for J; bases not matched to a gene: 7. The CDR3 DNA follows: TGCAGCGTGAGAGGACTAGCGGGACTAACAGATACGCAGTATTTT. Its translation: CSVRGLAGLTDTQYF.

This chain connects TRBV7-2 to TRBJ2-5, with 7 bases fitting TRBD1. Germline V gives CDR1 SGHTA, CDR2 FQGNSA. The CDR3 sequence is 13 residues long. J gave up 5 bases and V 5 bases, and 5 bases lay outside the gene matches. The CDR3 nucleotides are TGTGCCAGCAGCGAAGACAGGGTTGAGACCCAGTACTTC. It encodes CASSEDRVETQYF.

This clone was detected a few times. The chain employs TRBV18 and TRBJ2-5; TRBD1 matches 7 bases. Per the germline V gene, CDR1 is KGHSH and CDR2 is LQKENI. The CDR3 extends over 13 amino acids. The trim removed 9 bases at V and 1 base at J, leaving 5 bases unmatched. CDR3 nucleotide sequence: TGTGCCAGTACCGGGACAGCCCAAGAGACCCAGTACTTC. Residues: CASTGTAQETQYF.

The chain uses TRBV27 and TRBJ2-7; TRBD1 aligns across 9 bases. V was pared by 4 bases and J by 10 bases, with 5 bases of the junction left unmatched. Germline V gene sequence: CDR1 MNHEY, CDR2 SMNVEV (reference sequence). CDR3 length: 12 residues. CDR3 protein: CASSSRTGAQYF. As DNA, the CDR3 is TGTGCCAGCAGTTCCCGGACAGGGGCTCAGTACTTC.

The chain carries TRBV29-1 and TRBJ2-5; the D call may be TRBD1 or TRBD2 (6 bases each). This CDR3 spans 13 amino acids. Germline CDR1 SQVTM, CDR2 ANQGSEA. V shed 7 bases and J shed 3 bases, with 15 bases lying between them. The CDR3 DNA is TGCAGCGCCTTAGGGGGACTGGAAGAGACCCAGTACTTC. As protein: CSALGGLEETQYF.

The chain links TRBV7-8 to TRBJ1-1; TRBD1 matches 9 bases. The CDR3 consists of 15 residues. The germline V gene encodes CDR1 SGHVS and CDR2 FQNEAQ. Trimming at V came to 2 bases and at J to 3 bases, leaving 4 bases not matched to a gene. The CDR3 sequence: CASSLIQGADTEAFF. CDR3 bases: TGTGCCAGCAGCTTAATACAGGGGGCCGACACTGAAGCTTTCTTT.

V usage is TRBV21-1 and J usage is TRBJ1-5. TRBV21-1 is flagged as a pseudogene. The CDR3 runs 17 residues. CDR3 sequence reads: CASSAPSTQNSNQPQHF. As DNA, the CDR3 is TGTGCCAGCAGCGCGCCCTCGACCCAGAATAGCAATCAGCCCCAGCATTTT.

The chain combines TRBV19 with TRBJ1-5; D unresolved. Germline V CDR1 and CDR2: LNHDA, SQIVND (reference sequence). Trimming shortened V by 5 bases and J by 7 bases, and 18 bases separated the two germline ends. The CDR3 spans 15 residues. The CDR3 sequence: CASSLLGSVGQPQHF. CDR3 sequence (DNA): TGTGCCAGTAGTCTTCTAGGGAGTGTTGGACAGCCCCAGCATTTT.

This CDR3 is CASSEGTSGEKDDNEQFF. The CDR3 DNA is TGTGCCAGCAGTGAAGGGACTAGCGGGGAAAAAGATGACAATGAGCAGTTCTTC. The V and J genes are TRBV2 and TRBJ2-1; 12 bases are shared with TRBD2. The germline V gene encodes CDR1 SNHLY and CDR2 FYNNEI. Trimming took 1 base from V and 5 from J; bases not matched to a gene: 9. The CDR3 loop spans 18 amino acids.

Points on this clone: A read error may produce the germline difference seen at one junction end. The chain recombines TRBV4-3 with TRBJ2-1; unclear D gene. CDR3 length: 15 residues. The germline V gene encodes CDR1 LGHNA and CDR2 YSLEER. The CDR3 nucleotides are TGCGTCAGCAGCCAAGCCGAGCGTACCGACAATGAGCAGTTCTTC. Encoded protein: CVSSQAERTDNEQFF.

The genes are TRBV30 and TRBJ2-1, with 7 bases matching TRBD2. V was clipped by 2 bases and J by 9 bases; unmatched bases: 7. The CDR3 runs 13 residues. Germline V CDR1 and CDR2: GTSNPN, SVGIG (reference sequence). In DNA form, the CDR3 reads TGTGCCTGGAGTCATGGGGGGGGGACTGAGCAGTTCTTC. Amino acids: CAWSHGGGTEQFF.

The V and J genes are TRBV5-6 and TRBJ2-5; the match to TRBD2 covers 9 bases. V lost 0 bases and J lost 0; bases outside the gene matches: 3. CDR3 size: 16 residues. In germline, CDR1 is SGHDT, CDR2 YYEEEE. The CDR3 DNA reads TGTGCCAGCAGCTTGGCCATAGCGGGGGACCAAGAGACCCAGTACTTC. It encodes CASSLAIAGDQETQYF.